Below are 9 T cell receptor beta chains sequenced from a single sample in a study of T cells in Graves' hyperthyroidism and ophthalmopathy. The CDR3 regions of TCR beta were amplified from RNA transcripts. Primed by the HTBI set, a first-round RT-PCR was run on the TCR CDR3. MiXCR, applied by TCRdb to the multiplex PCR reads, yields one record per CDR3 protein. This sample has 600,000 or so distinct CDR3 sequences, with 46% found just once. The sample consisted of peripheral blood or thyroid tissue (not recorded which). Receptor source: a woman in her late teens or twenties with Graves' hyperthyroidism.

Written as DNA, the CDR3 is TGTGCCAGACGAAGGACAGGACGCGATGGCTACACCTTC. This encodes CARRRTGRDGYTF. The chain combines TRBV25-1 with TRBJ1-2, with 7 bases fitting TRBD1. The CDR3 is 13 residues long. V was pared by 9 bases and J by 6 bases, with 10 bases of the junction left unmatched. CDR1 MGHDK and CDR2 SYGVNS come from the germline V gene.

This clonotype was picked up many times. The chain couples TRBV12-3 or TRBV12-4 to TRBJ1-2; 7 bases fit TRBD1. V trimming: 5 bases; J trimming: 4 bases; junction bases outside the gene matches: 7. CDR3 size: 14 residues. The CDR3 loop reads CASSKPGQSYGYTF. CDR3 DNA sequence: TGTGCCAGCAGTAAACCGGGACAGAGCTATGGCTACACCTTC.

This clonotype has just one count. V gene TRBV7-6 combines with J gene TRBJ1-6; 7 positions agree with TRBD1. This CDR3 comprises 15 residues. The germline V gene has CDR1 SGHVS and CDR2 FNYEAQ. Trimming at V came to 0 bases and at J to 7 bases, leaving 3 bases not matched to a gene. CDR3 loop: CASSLANRGNSPLHF. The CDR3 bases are TGTGCCAGCAGCTTAGCGAACAGGGGAAATTCACCCCTCCACTTT.

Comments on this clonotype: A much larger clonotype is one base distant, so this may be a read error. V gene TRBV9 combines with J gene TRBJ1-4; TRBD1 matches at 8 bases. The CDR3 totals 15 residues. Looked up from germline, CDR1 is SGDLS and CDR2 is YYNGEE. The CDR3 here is CASSAWTGPNEKLSF. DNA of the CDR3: TGTGCCAGCAGCGCCTGGACAGGGCCGAATGAAAAACTGTCTTTT.

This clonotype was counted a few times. The CDR3 bases are TGTGCCAGCTCACCGGGAGACGGGGATTCACCCCTCCACTTT. This translates into CASSPGDGDSPLHF. The chain links TRBV7-9 to TRBJ1-6; D unresolved. Looked up from germline, CDR1 is SEHNR and CDR2 is FQNEAQ (reference sequence). Trimming removed 8 bases at V and 8 bases at J, with 16 bases between. CDR3 length: 14 amino acids.

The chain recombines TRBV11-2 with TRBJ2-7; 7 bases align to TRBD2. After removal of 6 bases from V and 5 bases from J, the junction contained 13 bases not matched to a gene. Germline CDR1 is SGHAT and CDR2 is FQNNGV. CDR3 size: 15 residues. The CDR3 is CASSPETSLNHEQYF. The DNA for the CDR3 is TGTGCCAGCAGTCCCGAGACTAGCTTGAACCACGAGCAGTACTTC.

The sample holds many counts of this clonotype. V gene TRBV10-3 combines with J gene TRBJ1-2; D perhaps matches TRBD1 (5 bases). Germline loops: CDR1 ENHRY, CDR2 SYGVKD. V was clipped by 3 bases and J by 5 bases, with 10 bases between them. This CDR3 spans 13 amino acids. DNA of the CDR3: TGTGCCATCAGTGAAGGGACTGATTATGGCTACACCTTC. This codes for CAISEGTDYGYTF.

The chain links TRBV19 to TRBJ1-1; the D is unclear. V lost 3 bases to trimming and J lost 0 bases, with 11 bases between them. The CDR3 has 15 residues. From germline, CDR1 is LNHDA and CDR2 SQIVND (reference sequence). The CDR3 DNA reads TGTGCCAGTAGTATGGCAGGCGTAATGAACACTGAAGCTTTCTTT. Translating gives CASSMAGVMNTEAFF.

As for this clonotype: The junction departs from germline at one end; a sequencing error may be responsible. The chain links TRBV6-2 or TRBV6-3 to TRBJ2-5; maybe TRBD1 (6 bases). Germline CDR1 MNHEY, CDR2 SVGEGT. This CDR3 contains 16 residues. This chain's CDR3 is CAISYYRDKDQETQYF. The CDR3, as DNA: TGTGCCATCAGTTACTACCGGGACAAGGACCAAGAGACCCAGTACTTC.